This record concerns one T cell receptor (beta chain) sequence. Germline V gene data show CDR1 as SGHNT and CDR2 as YYREEE (reference sequence). V shed 3 bases and J 1 base; nucleotides not matched to a gene: 6. The CDR3 runs to 15 residues. TCRdb independently ran MiXCR on the 5' RACE reads; one entry per CDR3 protein. The sample has a few hundred thousand distinct CDR3 sequences; around 27% are singletons. The sample belongs to a study of T-cell memory formation after mild COVID-19. The chain uses TRBV5-4 and TRBJ2-7; 8 nucleotides line up with TRBD1. Input material: PBMCs or a T cell subset sorted from them (not recorded which). This clonotype originated in an adult woman who had mild COVID-19 (a few samples of this study predate the infection). Cell type and time point are not known. This CDR3 reads CASSSRDRPSYEQYF. The CDR3 DNA reads TGTGCCAGCAGCTCCCGGGACAGGCCGTCCTACGAGCAGTACTTC.